The sequence of this TCR beta chain was determined in a study of blood T cell repertoires in COVID-19. The data were produced by immunoSEQ multiplex PCR, yet TCRdb's version contains in-frame clones alone and is incomplete. The data hold a few hundred thousand clones, with around 83% observed a single time. The CDR3 runs 12 residues. Germline values: CDR1 SGHNT, CDR2 YYREEE (reference sequence). Trimming pared 4 bases from V and 7 bases from J, leaving 12 bases between. The chain couples TRBV5-4 to TRBJ2-7, with a possible D match to TRBD1 (5 bases). What was sequenced was PBMCs or T cells enriched from blood (not recorded which). The sequence was collected from a man between 40 and 49 years old who had been exposed to COVID-19. The CDR3 region has the DNA TGTGCCAGCAGCGTTCCAGGGTTTGAGCAGTACTTC. Its translation: CASSVPGFEQYF.